One and the same sample provided the 11 T cell receptor beta chains below, sequenced in a study of T-cell memory formation after mild COVID-19. TCRdb re-analysed the 5' RACE reads in MiXCR, keeping a single row per CDR3 protein. The sample includes about 470,000 distinct CDR3 sequences, nearly 25% of them seen just once. Material for sequencing was PBMCs or a T cell subset sorted from them (not recorded which). The receptors shown here come from an adult woman who had mild COVID-19 (a few samples of this study predate the infection). Cell type and time point are not known.

This clonotype has just a few counts. The chain uses TRBV20-1 and TRBJ2-1; D may be TRBD1 (5 bases). CDR1 and CDR2 from the germline V gene are DFQATT and SNEGSKA (reference sequence). CDR3 length: 15 amino acids. V was clipped by 0 bases and J by 0 bases, with 9 bases between them. This CDR3 reads CSARDHRSSYNEQFF. The CDR3 region has the DNA TGCAGTGCTAGAGATCACAGGAGCTCCTACAATGAGCAGTTCTTC.

The V call is TRBV14, the J call TRBJ1-1, with 11 bases fitting TRBD1. The trim removed 4 bases at V and 4 bases at J, leaving 8 bases unmatched. The V gene's germline CDR1 is SGHDN and CDR2 FVKESK. This CDR3 region has 16 residues. CDR3 in amino acids: CASSPGTGGVGTEAFF. The CDR3 DNA sequence: TGTGCCAGCAGCCCCGGGACAGGGGGTGTCGGCACTGAAGCTTTCTTT. Full variable domain (outside the CDR3, taken from reference TRBV14 and TRBJ1-1): EAGVTQFPSHSVIEKGQTVTLRCDPISGHDNLYWYRRVMGKEIKFLLHFVKESKQDESGMPNNRFLAERTGGTYSTLKVQPAELEDSGVYFCASSPGTGGVGTEAFFGQGTRLTVV.

The rearrangement uses TRBV9 and TRBJ2-1; TRBD1 might be the D (6 bases). CDR1 and CDR2 (germline): SGDLS, YYNGEE. Trimming shortened V by 0 bases and J by 4 bases, and 8 bases separated the two germline ends. This CDR3 comprises 14 residues. CDR3 sequence: CASSVEGQYNEQFF. In DNA, the CDR3 is TGTGCCAGCAGCGTAGAGGGACAATACAATGAGCAGTTCTTC.

This chain joins TRBV12-3 or TRBV12-4 and TRBJ1-6; 9 bases fit TRBD1. V trimming: 6 bases; J trimming: 7 bases; junction bases outside the gene matches: 10. The CDR3 has 16 amino acids. CDR3 bases: TGTGCCAGCAGGCCTTCAGGACAGGGGAAGAATTCACCCCTCCACTTT. Translation gives CASRPSGQGKNSPLHF.

This chain connects TRBV7-2 to TRBJ2-1, with 7 bases that match TRBD2. The V gene's germline CDR1 is SGHTA and CDR2 FQGNSA. Trimming cost V 0 bases and J 2 bases; bases outside gene matches: 4. The CDR3 spans 16 residues. The chain's CDR3 is CASSLAFGGTYNEQFF. CDR3 nucleotide sequence: TGTGCCAGCAGCTTAGCGTTCGGGGGGACCTACAATGAGCAGTTCTTC.

This clonotype was found many times. This chain joins TRBV20-1 and TRBJ1-2; D unclear. V was trimmed by 0 bases and J by 5 bases, leaving 16 bases between them. The CDR3 loop spans 15 amino acids. CDR1 and CDR2 from the germline V gene are DFQATT and SNEGSKA (reference sequence). The CDR3 here is CSARDPEGWEYGYTF. The CDR3 DNA sequence: TGCAGTGCTAGAGATCCCGAAGGGTGGGAATATGGCTACACCTTC.

The chain employs TRBV12-3 or TRBV12-4 and TRBJ1-2; 7 bases are shared with TRBD1. J gave up 7 bases and V 5 bases, and 13 bases lay outside the gene matches. There are 15 residues in the CDR3. CDR3 amino acids: CASSPPGQNYVGYTF. CDR3 nucleotide sequence: TGTGCCAGCAGTCCGCCGGGACAGAACTATGTTGGCTACACCTTC.

This clonotype was counted between two and nine times. The rearrangement uses TRBV7-9 and TRBJ1-1; D unresolved. V was clipped by 4 bases and J by 2 bases, with 8 bases between them. Germline V gene lookup returns CDR1 SEHNR and CDR2 FQNEAQ (reference sequence). The length of the CDR3 is 13 residues. The CDR3 sequence is CASSSGYNTEAFF. DNA for the CDR3: TGTGCCAGCAGCTCCGGATATAACACTGAAGCTTTCTTT.

This clonotype was seen a few times. The chain recombines TRBV24-1 with TRBJ2-1, with TRBD2 as a possible D gene (6 bases). Trimming pared 7 bases from V and 0 bases from J, leaving 9 bases between. The germline CDR1 and CDR2 sequences are KGHDR and SFDVKD. The CDR3 extends over 14 amino acids. CDR3 sequence reads: CATSGEASYNEQFF. CDR3 coding DNA: TGTGCCACCAGCGGGGAGGCCTCCTACAATGAGCAGTTCTTC.

V gene TRBV19 combines with J gene TRBJ2-7, with D possibly matching TRBD1 (6 bases). The CDR3 contains 13 residues. V dropped 7 bases and J dropped 0 bases, with 10 bases sitting between them. Germline V gene lookup returns CDR1 LNHDA and CDR2 SQIVND (reference sequence). The CDR3 DNA follows: TGTGCCAGTATCGACAGGTTCTCCTACGAGCAGTACTTC. It is translated as CASIDRFSYEQYF.

The chain joins TRBV20-1 to TRBJ2-1, with 8 nucleotides matching TRBD2. CDR3 length equals 14 residues. Per germline, CDR1 DFQATT and CDR2 SNEGSKA (reference sequence). V lost 3 bases and J lost 10; bases outside the gene matches: 11. CDR3 sequence reads: CSASWSSGEREQFF. In nucleotides, the CDR3 is TGCAGTGCTAGTTGGAGTAGCGGGGAGAGGGAGCAGTTCTTC.